A selection of T cell receptor beta chains follows, all from one sample in a study of long-term antiretroviral therapy in people with HIV. Sequencing was performed with immunoSEQ multiplex PCR; in TCRdb, only in-frame clones are kept and a portion is missing. The table records tens of thousands of clones, more than 75% of them present only once. Sequenced here: unsorted PBMCs, sampled about 5 years after starting antiretroviral therapy. The receptors shown here come from a man aged 40-49 years with HIV. CDR3s include the opening cysteine and the closing phenylalanine or tryptophan. The D gene is left open where the match is weak. The listing skips clone size in some rows; elsewhere it reads once, few, many or a size class.

D gene,V gene,J gene,clone size,CDR3 protein,CDR3 DNA
TRBD2,TRBV6-4,TRBJ2-2,-,CASRLAHTGELFF,TGTGCCAGCAGACTAGCGCACACCGGGGAGCTGTTTTTT
-,TRBV27,TRBJ2-2,-,CASNLRGTGELFF,TGTGCCAGCAATCTGAGGGGGACCGGGGAGCTGTTTTTT
-,TRBV7-9,TRBJ1-2,-,CASSGPGGDYGYTF,TGTGCCAGCAGCGGGCCGGGGGGGGACTATGGCTACACCTTC
TRBD1,TRBV7-3,TRBJ1-2,-,CASSSGGQEGKGGYTF,TGTGCCAGCAGCTCCGGTGGACAGGAAGGGAAGGGAGGCTACACCTTC
-,TRBV9,TRBJ2-3,-,CASSVEEGPTDTQYF,TGTGCCAGCAGCGTAGAGGAGGGCCCGACAGATACGCAGTATTTT
-,TRBV6-1,TRBJ1-1,-,CASSDLGNTEAFF,TGTGCCAGCAGTGATCTGGGTAACACTGAAGCTTTCTTT
-,TRBV6-4,TRBJ1-2,-,CASSEGIGAHYGYTF,TGTGCCAGCAGTGAGGGAATAGGGGCTCACTATGGCTACACCTTC
-,TRBV13,TRBJ2-3,-,CASSSDLESTDTQYF,TGTGCCAGCAGCTCTGACTTGGAGAGCACAGATACGCAGTATTTT
-,TRBV19,TRBJ1-5,once,CASSTPPGRAYSNQPQHF,TGTGCCAGTAGCACCCCCCCGGGCAGGGCGTATAGCAATCAGCCCCAGCATTTT
-,TRBV29-1,TRBJ2-1,once,CSVDYSGLYNEQFF,TGCAGCGTGGACTATAGTGGGCTCTACAATGAGCAGTTCTTC
-,TRBV4-2,TRBJ2-3,-,CASSQGPSEEDTQYF,TGTGCCAGCAGCCAAGGCCCTAGCGAGGAAGATACGCAGTATTTT
TRBD1,TRBV19,TRBJ1-2,few,CASRGGGYGYTF,TGTGCCAGTAGAGGGGGCGGCTATGGCTACACCTTC
-,TRBV11-2,TRBJ1-3,once,CASSLAGAGSGNTIYF,TGTGCCAGCAGCTTAGCGGGAGCGGGATCTGGAAACACCATATATTTT
-,TRBV25-1,TRBJ1-2,once,CASSEPPYGYTF,TGTGCCAGCAGTGAACCTCCTTATGGCTACACCTTC
-,TRBV28,TRBJ1-1,-,CASSLSGRTTEAFF,TGTGCCAGCAGTTTATCGGGCAGGACCACTGAAGCTTTCTTT
-,TRBV6-1,TRBJ2-5,once,CASSGGTSQETQYF,TGTGCCAGCAGTGGGGGGACTTCCCAAGAGACCCAGTACTTC
TRBD1,TRBV11-1,TRBJ2-3,-,CASSLGGQGYTDTQYF,TGTGCCAGCAGCTTAGGGGGACAGGGATACACAGATACGCAGTATTTT
-,TRBV19,TRBJ1-5,-,CAGGLSNQPQHF,TGTGCCGGGGGGCTCAGCAATCAGCCCCAGCATTTT
-,TRBV15,TRBJ1-5,-,CATRLQGLSNQPQHF,TGTGCCACCAGGCTTCAGGGCCTTAGCAATCAGCCCCAGCATTTT
TRBD2,TRBV5-1,TRBJ2-2,-,CASSSNSGGTNTGELFF,TGCGCCAGCAGCTCGAATAGCGGGGGGACGAACACCGGGGAGCTGTTTTTT
TRBD1,TRBV2,TRBJ2-1,once,CASRDSGGSYNEQFF,TGTGCCAGCAGAGATTCAGGGGGTTCTTACAATGAGCAGTTCTTC
-,TRBV7-3,TRBJ2-1,-,CASSPDSSSYNEQFF,TGTGCCAGCAGCCCTGACAGCAGCTCCTACAATGAGCAGTTCTTC
-,TRBV27,TRBJ1-5,-,CASREASNQPQHF,TGTGCCAGCAGAGAGGCGAGCAATCAGCCCCAGCATTTT
TRBD1,TRBV4-2,TRBJ2-5,-,CASSHLGQGPVQETQYF,TGTGCCAGCAGCCACCTGGGACAGGGGCCCGTCCAAGAGACCCAGTACTTC
-,TRBV7-2,TRBJ1-1,few,CASSQLQWRAANTEAFF,TGTGCCAGCAGCCAATTACAATGGAGGGCGGCGAACACTGAAGCTTTCTTT
-,TRBV19,TRBJ1-2,-,CASSPRVGQDTF,TGTGCCAGTAGTCCTCGGGTAGGGCAAGACACCTTC
-,TRBV6-5,TRBJ1-5,few,CASTSGLSQPQHF,TGTGCCAGCACGTCAGGATTGAGTCAGCCCCAGCATTTT
-,TRBV30,TRBJ1-4,-,CAWSADGLDEKLFF,TGTGCCTGGAGCGCGGACGGTCTTGATGAAAAACTGTTTTTT